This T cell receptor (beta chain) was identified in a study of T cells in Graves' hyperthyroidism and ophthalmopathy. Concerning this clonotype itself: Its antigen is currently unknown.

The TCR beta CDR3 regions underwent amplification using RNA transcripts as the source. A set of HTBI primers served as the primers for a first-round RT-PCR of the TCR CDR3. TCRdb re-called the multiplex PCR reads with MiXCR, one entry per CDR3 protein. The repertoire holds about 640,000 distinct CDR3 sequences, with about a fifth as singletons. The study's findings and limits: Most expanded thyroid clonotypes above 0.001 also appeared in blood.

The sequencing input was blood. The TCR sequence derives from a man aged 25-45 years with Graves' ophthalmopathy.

CDR3 amino acids: CASSDGTGEETQYF. Here the CDR3 DNA reads TGTGCCAGCAGCGATGGGACAGGGGAAGAGACCCAGTACTTC. V and J are TRBV11-2 and TRBJ2-5; 10 bases align to TRBD1. J lost 3 bases, V lost 5 bases, and 3 bases had no gene match. The CDR3 is 14 amino acids. Germline V gene sequence: CDR1 SGHAT, CDR2 FQNNGV. Based on the CDR3 plus reference TRBV11-2 and TRBJ2-5, the full variable domain is EAGVAQSPRYKIIEKRQSVAFWCNPISGHATLYWYQQILGQGPKLLIQFQNNGVVDDSQLPKDRFSAERLKGVDSTLKIQPAKLEDSAVYLCASSDGTGEETQYFGPGTRLLVL.